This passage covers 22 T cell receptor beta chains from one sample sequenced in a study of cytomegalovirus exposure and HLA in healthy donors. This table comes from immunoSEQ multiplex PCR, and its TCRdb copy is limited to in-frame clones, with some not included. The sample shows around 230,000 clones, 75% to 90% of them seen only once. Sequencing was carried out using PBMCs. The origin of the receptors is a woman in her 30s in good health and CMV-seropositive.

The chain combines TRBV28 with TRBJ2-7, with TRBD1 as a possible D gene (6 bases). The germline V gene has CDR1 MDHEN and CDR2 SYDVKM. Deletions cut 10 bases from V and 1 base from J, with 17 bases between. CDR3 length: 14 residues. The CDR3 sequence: CATSYGTPSYEQYF. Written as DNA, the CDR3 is TGTGCCACCTCGTACGGGACACCTTCCTACGAGCAGTACTTC. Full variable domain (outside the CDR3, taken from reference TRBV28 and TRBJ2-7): DVKVTQSSRYLVKRTGEKVFLECVQDMDHENMFWYRQDPGLGLRLIYFSYDVKMKEKGDIPEGYSVSREKKERFSLILESASTNQTSMYLCATSYGTPSYEQYFGPGTRLTVT.

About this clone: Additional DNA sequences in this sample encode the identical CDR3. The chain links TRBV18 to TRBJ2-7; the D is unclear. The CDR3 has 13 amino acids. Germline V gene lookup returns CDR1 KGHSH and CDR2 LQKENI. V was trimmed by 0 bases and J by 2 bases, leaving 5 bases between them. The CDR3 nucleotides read TGTGCCAGCTCACCACCGTCAGCCTACGAGCAGTACTTC. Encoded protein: CASSPPSAYEQYF.

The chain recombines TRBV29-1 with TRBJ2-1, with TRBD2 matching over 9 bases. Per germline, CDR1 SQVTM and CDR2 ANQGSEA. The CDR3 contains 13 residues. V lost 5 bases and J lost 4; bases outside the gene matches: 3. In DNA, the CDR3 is TGCAGCGTTAGCGGGAGGTTGTACAATGAGCAGTTCTTC. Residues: CSVSGRLYNEQFF.

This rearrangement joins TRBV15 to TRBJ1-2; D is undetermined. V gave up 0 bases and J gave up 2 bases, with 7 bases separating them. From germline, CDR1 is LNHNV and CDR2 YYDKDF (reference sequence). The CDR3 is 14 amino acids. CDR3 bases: TGTGCCACCAGCAGAGATCAACAAAACTATGGCTACACCTTC. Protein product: CATSRDQQNYGYTF.

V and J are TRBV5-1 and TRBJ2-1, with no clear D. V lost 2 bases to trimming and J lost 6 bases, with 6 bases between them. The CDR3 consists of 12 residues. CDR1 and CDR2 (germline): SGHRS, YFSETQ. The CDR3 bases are TGCGCCAGCAGCTTTAGTGGCAATGAGCAGTTCTTC. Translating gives CASSFSGNEQFF. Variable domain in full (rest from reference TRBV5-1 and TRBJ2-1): KAGVTQTPRYLIKTRGQQVTLSCSPISGHRSVSWYQQTPGQGLQFLFEYFSETQRNKGNFPGRFSGRQFSNSRSEMNVSTLELGDSALYLCASSFSGNEQFFGPGTRLTVL.

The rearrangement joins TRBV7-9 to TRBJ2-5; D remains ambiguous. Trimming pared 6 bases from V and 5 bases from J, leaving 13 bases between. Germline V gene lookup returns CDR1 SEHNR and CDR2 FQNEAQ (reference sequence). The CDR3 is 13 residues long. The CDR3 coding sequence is TGTGCCAGCAGGCAGCCTCCCGGGGAGACCCAGTACTTC. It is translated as CASRQPPGETQYF.

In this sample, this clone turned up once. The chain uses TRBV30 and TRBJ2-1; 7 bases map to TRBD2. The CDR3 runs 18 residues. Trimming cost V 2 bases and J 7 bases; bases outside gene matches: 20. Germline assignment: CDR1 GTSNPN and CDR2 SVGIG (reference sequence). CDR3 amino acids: CAWSYIFRTSRGKNEQFF. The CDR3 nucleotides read TGTGCCTGGAGTTACATCTTCCGGACTAGTCGAGGGAAAAATGAGCAGTTCTTC.

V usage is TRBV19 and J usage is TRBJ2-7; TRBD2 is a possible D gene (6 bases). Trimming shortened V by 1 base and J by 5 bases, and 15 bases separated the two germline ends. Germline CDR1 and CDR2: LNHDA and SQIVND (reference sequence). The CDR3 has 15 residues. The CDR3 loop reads CASSIGAGITHEQYF. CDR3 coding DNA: TGTGCCAGTAGTATAGGGGCGGGAATCACCCACGAGCAGTACTTC.

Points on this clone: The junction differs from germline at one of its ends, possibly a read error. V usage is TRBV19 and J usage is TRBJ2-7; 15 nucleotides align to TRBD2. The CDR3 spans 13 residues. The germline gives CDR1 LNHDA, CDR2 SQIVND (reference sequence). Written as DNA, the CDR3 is TGTGCCAGTAGTCCTGGACTAGCGGGAGGGCCCCTTTGG. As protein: CASSPGLAGGPLW. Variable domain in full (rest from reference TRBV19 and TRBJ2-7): DGGITQSPKYLFRKEGQNVTLSCEQNLNHDAMYWYRQDPGQGLRLIYYSQIVNDFQKGDIAEGYSVSREKKESFPLTVTSAQKNPTAFYLCASSPGLAGGPLWGPGTRLTVT.

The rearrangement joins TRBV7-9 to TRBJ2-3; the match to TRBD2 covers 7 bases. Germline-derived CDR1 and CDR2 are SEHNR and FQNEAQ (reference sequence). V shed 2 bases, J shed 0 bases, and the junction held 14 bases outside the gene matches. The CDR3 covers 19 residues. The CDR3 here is CASSLPTGGSVSSTDTQYF. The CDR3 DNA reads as TGTGCCAGCAGCTTACCCACGGGCGGGAGTGTATCTAGCACAGATACGCAGTATTTT.

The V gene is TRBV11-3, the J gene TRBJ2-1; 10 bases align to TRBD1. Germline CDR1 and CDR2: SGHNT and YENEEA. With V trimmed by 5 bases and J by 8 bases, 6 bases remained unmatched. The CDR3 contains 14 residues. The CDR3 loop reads CASSPGTGVDEQFF. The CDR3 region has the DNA TGTGCCAGCAGCCCCGGGACAGGGGTCGATGAGCAGTTCTTC.

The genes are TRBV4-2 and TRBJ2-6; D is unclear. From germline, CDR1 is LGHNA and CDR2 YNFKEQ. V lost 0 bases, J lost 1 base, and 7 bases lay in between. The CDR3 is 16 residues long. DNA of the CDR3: TGTGCCAGCAGCCAAGATTTTAATTCTGGGGCCAACGTCCTGACTTTC. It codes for CASSQDFNSGANVLTF.

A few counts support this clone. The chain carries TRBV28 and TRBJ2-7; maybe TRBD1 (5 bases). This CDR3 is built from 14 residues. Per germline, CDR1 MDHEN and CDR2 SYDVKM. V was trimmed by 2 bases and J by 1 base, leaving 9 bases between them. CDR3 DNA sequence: TGTGCCAGCAGTTTAAGGGGAAGGTCCTACGAGCAGTACTTC. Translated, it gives CASSLRGRSYEQYF.

The chain's CDR3 is CASSSRDRVFLGELFF. The CDR3 DNA reads TGCGCCAGCAGCTCCCGGGACAGGGTCTTCCTCGGGGAGCTGTTTTTT. The chain couples TRBV5-1 to TRBJ2-2; TRBD1 matches at 9 bases. This CDR3 region has 16 residues. V lost 3 bases and J lost 7; bases outside the gene matches: 10. Per the germline V gene, CDR1 is SGHRS and CDR2 is YFSETQ. The variable domain in full, with the rest retrieved from reference TRBV5-1 and TRBJ2-2, is KAGVTQTPRYLIKTRGQQVTLSCSPISGHRSVSWYQQTPGQGLQFLFEYFSETQRNKGNFPGRFSGRQFSNSRSEMNVSTLELGDSALYLCASSSRDRVFLGELFFGEGSRLTVL.

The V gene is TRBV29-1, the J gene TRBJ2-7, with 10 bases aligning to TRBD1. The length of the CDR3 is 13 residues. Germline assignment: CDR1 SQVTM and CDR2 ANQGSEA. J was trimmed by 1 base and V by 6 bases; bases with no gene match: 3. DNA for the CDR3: TGCAGCGTACGACAGGGGGCGTCCTACGAGCAGTACTTC. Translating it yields CSVRQGASYEQYF.

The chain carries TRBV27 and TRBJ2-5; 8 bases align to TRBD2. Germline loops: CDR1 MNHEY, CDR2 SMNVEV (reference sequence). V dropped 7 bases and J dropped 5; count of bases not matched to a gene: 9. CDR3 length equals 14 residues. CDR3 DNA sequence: TGTGCCAGCACCACTAGCGGTACAGAGGAGACCCAGTACTTC. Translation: CASTTSGTEETQYF.

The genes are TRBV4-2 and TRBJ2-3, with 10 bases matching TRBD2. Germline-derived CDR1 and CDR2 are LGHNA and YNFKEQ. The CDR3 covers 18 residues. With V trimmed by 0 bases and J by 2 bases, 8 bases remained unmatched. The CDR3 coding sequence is TGTGCCAGCAGCCAAGACCCCCTAGCGGGAGTGTACACAGATACGCAGTATTTT. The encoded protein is CASSQDPLAGVYTDTQYF.

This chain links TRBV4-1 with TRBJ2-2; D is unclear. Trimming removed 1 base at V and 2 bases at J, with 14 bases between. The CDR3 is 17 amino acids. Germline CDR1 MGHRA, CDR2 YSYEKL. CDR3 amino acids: CASSQGVGRVNTGELFF. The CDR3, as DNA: TGCGCCAGCAGCCAAGGAGTTGGTCGGGTAAACACCGGGGAGCTGTTTTTT.

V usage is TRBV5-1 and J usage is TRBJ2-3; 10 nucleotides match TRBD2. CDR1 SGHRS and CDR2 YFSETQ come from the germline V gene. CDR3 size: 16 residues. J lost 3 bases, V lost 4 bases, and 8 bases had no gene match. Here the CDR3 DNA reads TGCGCCAGCAGCCCCCCGACTAGCGGGTCTACAGATACGCAGTATTTT. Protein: CASSPPTSGSTDTQYF.

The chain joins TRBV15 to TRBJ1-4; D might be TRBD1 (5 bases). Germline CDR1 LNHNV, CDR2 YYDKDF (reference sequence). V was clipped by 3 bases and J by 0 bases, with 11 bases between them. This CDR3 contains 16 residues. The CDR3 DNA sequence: TGTGCCACCAGCAGTGCAGGGAGGGCAACTAATGAAAAACTGTTTTTT. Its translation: CATSSAGRATNEKLFF.

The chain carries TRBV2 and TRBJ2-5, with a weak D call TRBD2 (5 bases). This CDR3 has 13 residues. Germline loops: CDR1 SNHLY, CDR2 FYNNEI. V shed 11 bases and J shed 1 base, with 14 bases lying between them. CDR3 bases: TGTGCCGCATCCACGGGGATCCAAGAGACCCAGTACTTC. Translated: CAASTGIQETQYF.

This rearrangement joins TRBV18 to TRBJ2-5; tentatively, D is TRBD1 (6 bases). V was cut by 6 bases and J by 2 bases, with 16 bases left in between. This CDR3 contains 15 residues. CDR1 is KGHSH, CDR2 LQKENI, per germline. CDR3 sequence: CASSGATGFQETQYF. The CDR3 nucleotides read TGTGCCAGCTCGGGGGCGACAGGATTTCAAGAGACCCAGTACTTC.